These 22 T cell receptor beta chains originate from one sample sequenced in a study of blood T cell repertoires in COVID-19. Produced via immunoSEQ multiplex PCR; TCRdb's table is partial and in-frame only. Of 310,000 or so clones listed, about 85% are singletons. What was sequenced was PBMCs or T cells enriched from blood (not recorded which). These receptors originate from a woman aged 25-40 years who had recovered from COVID-19.

This clone has just one count. The chain is built from TRBV18 and TRBJ2-7; 7 nucleotides agree with TRBD1. The CDR3 covers 14 residues. The V and J ends lost 4 bases and 3 bases, in that order; junction bases with no gene match: 6. Germline V gene data show CDR1 as KGHSH and CDR2 as LQKENI. CDR3 residues: CASSQTGDHYEQYF. The CDR3 DNA follows: TGTGCCAGCTCACAAACAGGGGACCACTACGAGCAGTACTTC.

The sample holds one count of this clone. V usage is TRBV20-1 and J usage is TRBJ1-3; D is unresolved. Germline CDR1 is DFQATT and CDR2 is SNEGSKA (reference sequence). The CDR3 covers 11 residues. The V end was cut by 3 bases, the J end by 14 bases, with 14 bases between. Here the CDR3 reads CSASSLTSLYF. CDR3 in DNA: TGCAGTGCTAGCTCACTTACCTCATTATATTTT.

The genes are TRBV18 and TRBJ1-2; tentatively, D is TRBD1 (5 bases). V was trimmed by 6 bases and J by 0 bases, leaving 20 bases between them. The germline V gene encodes CDR1 KGHSH and CDR2 LQKENI. The CDR3 runs 17 residues. Here the CDR3 reads CASSPGGGDLSNYGYTF. CDR3 bases: TGTGCCAGCTCCCCCGGGGGTGGTGACTTGTCTAACTATGGCTACACCTTC.

V usage is TRBV3-1 (or the pseudogene TRBV3-2) and J usage is TRBJ2-1; 8 bases are a match to TRBD1. The germline CDR1 and CDR2 sequences are LGHDT and YNNKEL (reference sequence). Unmatched junction bases numbered 3, after V lost 11 bases and J lost 3 bases. This CDR3 is 12 amino acids long. DNA for the CDR3: TGTGCCCCGGGACAGGACTACAATGAGCAGTTCTTC. Encoded protein: CAPGQDYNEQFF.

The chain has TRBV5-4 and TRBJ1-1; 8 bases line up with TRBD1. Trimming at V came to 6 bases and at J to 6 bases, leaving 7 bases not matched to a gene. The CDR3 contains 13 residues. The germline CDR1 and CDR2 sequences are SGHNT and YYREEE (reference sequence). DNA of the CDR3: TGTGCCAGCACCAACCGACAGGGGTCTGAAGCTTTCTTT. Translated: CASTNRQGSEAFF. Full variable domain (remainder filled in from reference TRBV5-4 and TRBJ1-1): ETGVTQSPTHLIKTRGQQVTLRCSSQSGHNTVSWYQQALGQGPQFIFQYYREEENGRGNFPPRFSGLQFPNYSSELNVNALELDDSALYLCASTNRQGSEAFFGQGTRLTVV.

This clone was recorded a few times. This chain joins TRBV30 and TRBJ1-3, with 7 bases aligning to TRBD1. Germline V CDR1 and CDR2: GTSNPN, SVGIG (reference sequence). Trimming cost V 0 bases and J 2 bases; bases outside gene matches: 7. The CDR3 loop spans 16 amino acids. The CDR3 loop reads CAWSVTAGGTGNTIYF. The CDR3 nucleotides read TGTGCCTGGAGTGTAACGGCAGGGGGGACTGGAAACACCATATATTTT.

The V call is TRBV6-5, the J call TRBJ1-4, with a tentative D call TRBD1 (5 bases). Germline assignment: CDR1 MNHEY and CDR2 SVGAGI. This CDR3 region has 15 residues. The ends were cut back, 0 bases at V and 5 bases at J, with 10 bases in the middle. This CDR3 is CASSYSRGRNEKLFF. CDR3 nucleotide sequence: TGTGCCAGCAGTTACTCGCGGGGGAGGAATGAAAAACTGTTTTTT.

The CDR3 region is CASSLEDPGAGEKLFF. The DNA for the CDR3 is TGCGCCAGCAGCTTGGAGGATCCAGGGGCCGGTGAAAAACTGTTTTTT. The chain is built from TRBV5-1 and TRBJ1-4; the D gene is possibly TRBD1 (6 bases). The V gene lost 0 bases and the J gene lost 7 bases, with 16 bases spanning the gap. Germline V lookup: CDR1 SGHRS, CDR2 YFSETQ. The CDR3 spans 16 residues.

The chain links TRBV5-1 to TRBJ1-1; D is perhaps TRBD1 (5 bases). Germline CDR1 is SGHRS and CDR2 is YFSETQ. V was cut by 0 bases and J by 3 bases, with 12 bases left in between. The CDR3 contains 15 residues. The DNA of the CDR3 is TGCGCCAGCAGCTTGGGACCCCAGGGCCACACTGAAGCTTTCTTT. As protein: CASSLGPQGHTEAFF.

The rearrangement links TRBV6-5 to TRBJ1-1; D remains unclear. Germline CDR1 MNHEY, CDR2 SVGAGI. The CDR3 consists of 13 residues. Deletions cut 6 bases from V and 3 bases from J, with 11 bases between. The CDR3, as DNA: TGTGCCAGCAGGAGGCTATGGGACACTGAAGCTTTCTTT. The encoded protein is CASRRLWDTEAFF.

The chain uses TRBV30 and TRBJ1-1, with TRBD1 matching 7 bases. The germline CDR1 and CDR2 sequences are GTSNPN and SVGIG (reference sequence). The CDR3 runs to 14 residues. The V and J ends lost 0 bases and 4 bases, in that order; junction bases with no gene match: 5. The CDR3: CAWSVLRGTTEAFF. In DNA form, the CDR3 reads TGTGCCTGGAGTGTACTCAGGGGGACCACTGAAGCTTTCTTT.

J is TRBJ2-3 and V is TRBV27, with 11 bases identical to TRBD2. Unmatched junction bases numbered 9, after V lost 5 bases and J lost 5 bases. The germline V gene encodes CDR1 MNHEY and CDR2 SMNVEV (reference sequence). This CDR3 is built from 16 residues. The CDR3 DNA sequence: TGTGCCAGCAGTCCAATAGCGGGGGGGCACGGAGATACGCAGTATTTT. Translated: CASSPIAGGHGDTQYF.

The chain carries TRBV5-8 and TRBJ2-5; 7 nucleotides line up with TRBD1. The trim removed 4 bases at V and 1 base at J, leaving 10 bases unmatched. Germline V gene sequence: CDR1 SGHTS, CDR2 YDEGEE. This CDR3 is built from 16 residues. The CDR3 DNA reads TGTGCCAGCAGCCCACCTAACAGGGGAGTCCAAGAGACCCAGTACTTC. Its protein is CASSPPNRGVQETQYF.

V and J are TRBV5-1 and TRBJ2-1; no clear D gene. CDR1 and CDR2 from the germline V gene are SGHRS and YFSETQ. The CDR3 has 11 amino acids. The germline V and J ends were trimmed by 5 bases and 3 bases, with 3 bases remaining between them. In nucleotides, the CDR3 is TGCGCCAGCAGACACTACAATGAGCAGTTCTTC. The encoded protein is CASRHYNEQFF.

The chain combines TRBV2 with TRBJ2-2, with TRBD1 matching 9 bases. This CDR3 has 14 amino acids. In germline, CDR1 is SNHLY, CDR2 FYNNEI. The junction had 3 bases not matched to a gene; V was cut back by 6 bases and J by 4 bases. The chain's CDR3 is CASSRTGVTGELFF. CDR3 sequence (DNA): TGTGCCAGCAGCCGGACAGGGGTCACCGGGGAGCTGTTTTTT.

The V and J genes are TRBV3-1 (or the pseudogene TRBV3-2) and TRBJ2-3, with a possible D match to TRBD1 (5 bases). The CDR3 is made up of 15 amino acids. Per germline, CDR1 LGHDT and CDR2 YNNKEL (reference sequence). Between the trimmed V and J ends, which lost 1 base and 6 bases, there was a span of 14 bases. Written as DNA, the CDR3 is TGTGCCAGCAGCCAAGGGTCTAACTGGGGCGATACGCAGTATTTT. It translates to CASSQGSNWGDTQYF.

The chain carries TRBV25-1 and TRBJ1-2, with TRBD1 as a possible D gene (5 bases). From germline, CDR1 is MGHDK and CDR2 SYGVNS. The V gene lost 6 bases and the J gene lost 2 bases, with 7 bases spanning the gap. The CDR3 length is 12 residues. In nucleotides, the CDR3 is TGTGCCAGCAGGTCAGGGAACTATGGCTACACCTTC. Translation: CASRSGNYGYTF.

This sequence joins TRBV19 and TRBJ2-7, with D unclear. The CDR3 is 14 residues long. CDR1 and CDR2 from the germline V gene are LNHDA and SQIVND (reference sequence). V was cut by 5 bases and J by 6 bases, with 17 bases left in between. The CDR3 DNA reads as TGTGCCAGTAGTGCCCCTATGGGTGGAGCCGAGCAGTACTTC. This sequence encodes CASSAPMGGAEQYF.

V usage is TRBV4-2 and J usage is TRBJ1-5; tentatively, D is TRBD1 (6 bases). Trimming stripped 5 bases from V and 1 base from J, with 6 bases between. This CDR3 has 13 residues. CDR1 is LGHNA and CDR2 is YNFKEQ in the germline V gene. The CDR3 spells CASSDRSNQPQHF. The CDR3, as DNA: TGTGCCAGCAGCGACAGGAGCAATCAGCCCCAGCATTTT.

This chain links TRBV5-1 with TRBJ1-6; D call uncertain. The CDR3 is 17 residues long. Germline CDR1 SGHRS, CDR2 YFSETQ. V lost 1 base and J lost 0, with 11 bases in between. The CDR3 nucleotides read TGCGCCAGCAGCTTGTGGTCGCCGAGCTCCTATAATTCACCCCTCCACTTT. This sequence encodes CASSLWSPSSYNSPLHF. Full variable domain (outside the CDR3, taken from reference TRBV5-1 and TRBJ1-6): KAGVTQTPRYLIKTRGQQVTLSCSPISGHRSVSWYQQTPGQGLQFLFEYFSETQRNKGNFPGRFSGRQFSNSRSEMNVSTLELGDSALYLCASSLWSPSSYNSPLHFGNGTRLTVT.

The CDR3 protein is CSASAPDGRGYGKLFF. CDR3 DNA: TGCAGTGCTAGTGCGCCTGATGGACGGGGGTATGGAAAACTGTTTTTT. The gene calls are TRBV20-1 and TRBJ1-4; the D gene is possibly TRBD1 (5 bases). The CDR3 totals 16 residues. Deletions cut 3 bases from V and 10 bases from J, with 24 bases between. CDR1 is DFQATT, CDR2 SNEGSKA, per germline (reference sequence).

V is TRBV27 and J is TRBJ2-7; TRBD1 matches at 7 bases. The V gene end was trimmed by 4 bases and the J gene end by 3 bases; junction bases not matched to a gene: 6. Germline values: CDR1 MNHEY, CDR2 SMNVEV (reference sequence). The CDR3 is made up of 14 amino acids. This chain's CDR3 is CASSSPGTVYEQYF. DNA of the CDR3: TGTGCCAGCAGTTCCCCCGGGACAGTCTACGAGCAGTACTTC.